This T cell receptor (beta chain) was observed in a study of cytomegalovirus exposure and HLA in healthy donors. Study conclusions and caveats: Available immune exposure information covered CMV serostatus only. Owing to their indistinguishability, certain V segments, notably TRBV6-2 and TRBV6-3, were excluded.

CDR1 and CDR2 (germline): LNHDA, SQIVND (reference sequence). V lost 5 bases and J lost 6, with 16 bases in between. The CDR3 is 14 amino acids. Points on this clone: The target antigen is unknown.

PCR amplification relied on 60 Vbeta primers (plus 13 Jbeta primers). Profiled with immunoSEQ multiplex PCR; TCRdb holds only in-frame clones, not every one. The table records more than 150,000 clones, around 80% of them present only once. The sample comprised PBMCs. This TCR was recovered from a man aged 18 to 29 in good health and CMV-seronegative. The V call is TRBV19, the J call TRBJ1-1, with a tentative D call TRBD1 (6 bases). The CDR3 sequence is CASSHRDPLAEAFF. The DNA for the CDR3 is TGTGCCAGTAGTCACAGGGATCCCCTCGCTGAAGCTTTCTTT.